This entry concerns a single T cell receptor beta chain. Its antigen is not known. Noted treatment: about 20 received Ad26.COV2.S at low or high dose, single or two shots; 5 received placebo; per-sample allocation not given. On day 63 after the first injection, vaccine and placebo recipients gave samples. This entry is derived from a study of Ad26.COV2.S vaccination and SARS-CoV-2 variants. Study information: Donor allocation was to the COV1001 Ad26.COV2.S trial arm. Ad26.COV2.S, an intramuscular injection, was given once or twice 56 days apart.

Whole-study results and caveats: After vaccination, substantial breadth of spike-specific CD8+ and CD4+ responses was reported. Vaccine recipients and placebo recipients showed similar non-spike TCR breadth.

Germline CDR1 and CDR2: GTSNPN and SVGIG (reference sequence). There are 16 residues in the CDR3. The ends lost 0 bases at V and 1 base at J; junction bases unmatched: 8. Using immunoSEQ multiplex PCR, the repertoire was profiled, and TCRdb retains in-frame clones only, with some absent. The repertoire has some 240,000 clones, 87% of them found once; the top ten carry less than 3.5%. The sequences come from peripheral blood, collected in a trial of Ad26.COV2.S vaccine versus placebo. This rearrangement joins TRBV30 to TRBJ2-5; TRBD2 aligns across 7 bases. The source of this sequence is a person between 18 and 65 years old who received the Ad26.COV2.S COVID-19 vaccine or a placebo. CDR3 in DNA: TGTGCCTGGAGTGTATGGGGGGGTCACACCCAAGAGACCCAGTACTTC. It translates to CAWSVWGGHTQETQYF. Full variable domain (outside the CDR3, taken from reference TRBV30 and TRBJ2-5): SQTIHQWPATLVQPVGSPLSLECTVEGTSNPNLYWYRQAAGRGLQLLFYSVGIGQISSEVPQNLSASRPQDRQFILSSKKLLLSDSGFYLCAWSVWGGHTQETQYFGPGTRLLVL.